This T cell receptor (beta chain) emerged from a study of T cell responses to AZD1222 COVID-19 vaccine. General study points: Donors, mostly white British, included more females; clonal diversity was possibly underestimated. Spike-specific TCR breadth rose after two AZD1222 doses, and depth rose as well. Only a handful of individuals given AZD1222 were seropositive at baseline.

Second-dose intervals of approximately 4 or approximately 12 weeks were pooled. On this clone itself: Antigen specificity is unknown.

Data came from immunoSEQ multiplex PCR; TCRdb stores just in-frame clones and leaves some out. The sample consists of about 54,000 clones, approximately 86% of them appearing once. The sequencing used peripheral blood, collected 28 days after the second AZD1222 dose. The origin of this receptor is an adult who received the AZD1222 COVID-19 vaccine.

CDR3 sequence: CASSLVTSYNEQFF. CDR3 DNA: TGTGCCAGCAGCTTAGTGACTAGCTACAATGAGCAGTTCTTC. The genes are TRBV7-9 and TRBJ2-1, with D tentatively TRBD2 (6 bases). Trimming cost V 1 base and J 3 bases, with 7 bases left between them. This CDR3 has 14 residues. CDR1 is SEHNR, CDR2 FQNEAQ, per germline (reference sequence).